One T cell receptor (beta chain) is described in this entry. Its cognate antigen has yet to be identified. The input lacks base qualities; no much larger clone sits a single base away. The data belong to a study of T cells after posttransplantation cyclophosphamide (dated by TCRdb to 2016 to 2017). Background on the whole study: The study tracked T cell repertoire reconstitution by TRB sequencing after myeloablative bone marrow transplantation using posttransplantation cyclophosphamide as GVHD prophylaxis. Samples from 30 to 40 PTCy-treated patients and over 15 related bone marrow donors of those patients were subjected to antigen receptor sequencing. Blood from all 35 or so PTCy patients with 1-year posttransplant specimens was subjected to TRB sequencing. In 3 patients, TRB sequencing was also performed on up to about 3 more blood samples taken 2 to 5.2 years after transplant, and in a handful of patients, pretransplant blood was also TRB-sequenced. Because TRA and TRB clonality were tightly correlated in 8 or 9 samples, subsequent TCR analyses were focused on TRB only. Public TRB sequences were queried against a database of over 3,600 sequences associated with responses to pathogens, tumor antigens, self-antigens and alloantigens. Results the study describes overall, beyond this receptor: Across the roughly 48 patients, TRB clonality was highly associated with recipient CMV seropositivity and CMV reactivation, and diversity with PTCy was similar to that in the CNI/methotrexate controls. Donor-recipient similarity was low at 1-2 months but increased during the first year, and donor CD8+ memory clones often dominated later blood repertoires. The TRB repertoires of T cells infiltrating skin or the GI tract showed only limited overlap with the TRB repertoires found in blood.

The control cohort was about 10 patients given myeloablative marrow transplants with methotrexate plus a calcineurin inhibitor, sampled 1 year after transplant. Peripheral blood and bone marrow mononuclear cells were isolated by Ficoll-Hypaque density centrifugation and were cryopreserved. From a lookup of the germline V gene, CDR1 and CDR2 are SGHRS and YFSETQ. V is cut by 3 bases and J by 5 bases, and the space between the germline ends is 12 bases. The CDR3 numbers 14 residues from cysteine through phenylalanine. The only DNA kept is the CDR3, 42 bases in frame from the first base. TRB sequencing used genomic DNA with the immunoSEQ assay at survey resolution or the hsTCRB kit. As for the original processing: The immunoSEQ software handled the initial read processing, while the LymphoSeq R package was used for the repertoire analyses. Clonality was computed as 1 minus normalized Shannon entropy, and a Gini coefficient was also calculated for each TRB dataset. To infer phenotypes in unsorted samples, TRB sequences from sorted subsets of the recipient or donor were mapped onto unsorted samples from the same recipient. The source is immuneACCESS, and TCRdb retained only in-frame sequences with V and J called. Part of the clones is not carried over; for the studies checked, unresolved V genes explain less than half of this, and the remainder is unexplained. Clone size and the V and J calls come from that table; the DNA yielded D and trimming. The sample table records about 21,000 clones; about 86% of these occur just once. The ten biggest clones cover 2% to 2.5% of the sample.

Rearrangement joined TRBV5-1 to TRBJ2-1, with the D gene uncertain. The source is a female patient in her 30s who received an allogeneic stem cell transplant from an unrelated donor, was CMV-positive, and had acute and chronic GVHD. Following transplantation, T cells from the graft donor may be among those present. This material consisted of PBMCs, taken 350 to 400 days after allogeneic stem cell transplant with calcineurin inhibitor and methotrexate. In nucleotide form, the sequence is TGCGCCAGCAGCTATGCAAGCCGCCACAATGAGCAGTTCTTC. It encodes CASSYASRHNEQFF.